What follows is one T cell receptor beta chain and its context. Clones were read by immunoSEQ multiplex PCR, and TCRdb kept only the in-frame ones, dropping some. The sample shows about 80,000 clones, roughly 91% of them seen only once. V gave up 9 bases and J gave up 2 bases; unmatched junction bases: 3. Germline CDR1 and CDR2: ENHRY and SYGVKD. The CDR3 consists of 12 residues. This sample is part of a study of control samples from healthy donors and cancer patients. The specimen sequenced was blood. V usage is TRBV10-3 and J usage is TRBJ2-5; 7 bases are a match to TRBD2. This TCR came from a man aged 50-60 years in good health. Written as DNA, the CDR3 is TGTGCCATTGGGACTATACAAGAGACCCAGTACTTC. This encodes CAIGTIQETQYF.